This TCR beta chain derives from a study of shared clonotypes between healthy human individuals. V lost 2 bases and J lost 5, with 12 bases in between. CDR3 length: 15 amino acids. Germline assignment: CDR1 SNHLY and CDR2 FYNNEI. Everyone who donated was a Caucasian adult who lived in Nashville, Tennessee. In the authors' methods: ImmunoSEQ output lacked quality scores and full-length reads, limiting matched filtering. Profiling relied on immunoSEQ multiplex PCR, and the TCRdb table lists in-frame clones only, not all of them. From that table come the V and J calls and clone size; the DNA was used to work out D and trimming. The sample records some 2,500,000 clones, approximately 93% being singletons.

Sequencing was done on a sample of naive CD4+ T cells from PBMCs. Subset given: CD45RA+ positively selected. The chain employs TRBV2 and TRBJ2-2; D might be TRBD1 (6 bases). This clonotype originated in a young man in good health. Some clones in this sample may be carry-over from other donors' samples. The CDR3 DNA reads TGTGCCAGCAGTGAAACAGGGAGTGAGACCGGGGAGCTGTTTTTT. It yields the protein CASSETGSETGELFF.